This T cell receptor (beta chain) was profiled in a study of shared clonotypes between healthy human individuals. The sequenced material, unsorted PBMC DNA, was run on ten immunoSEQ deep assay plates. Repertoires were generated with immunoSEQ multiplex PCR, while TCRdb's copy carries only in-frame clones and drops some. The sample holds roughly 480,000 clones, around 80% seen once. The sequenced material came from PBMCs. The TCR comes from a woman aged 35 to 49 in good health. Some clones in this sample may be carry-over from other donors' samples.

CDR3 DNA sequence: TGTGCCAGCAGTTCAACCGGGGCAATGAACACTGAAGCTTTCTTT. This gives the protein CASSSTGAMNTEAFF. The V and J genes are TRBV28 and TRBJ1-1; perhaps TRBD1 as D (5 bases). Germline V gene sequence: CDR1 MDHEN, CDR2 SYDVKM. V lost 4 bases and J 0 bases, leaving 12 bases between the germline ends. The CDR3 is 15 residues long.